The T cell receptor (beta chain) under discussion was sequenced for a study of human T cells and chemical hapten exposure. Study as a whole: For sensitization, 2% DPC was applied to an approximately 2 cm by approximately 2 cm patch of upper inner arm skin. Minor pooled library volume differences mainly drove per-sample TCR yield variation.

Trimming at V came to 0 bases and at J to 3 bases, leaving 2 bases not matched to a gene. There are 16 residues in the CDR3. Germline V gives CDR1 LGHDT, CDR2 YNNKEL (reference sequence). Study-wide results and limits: More PT1 expanded TCRs went with higher patch test scores.

Using its own MiXCR run on the RACE reads, TCRdb lists one record per CDR3 protein. Altogether roughly 45,000 distinct CDR3 sequences are present, 9.3% being singletons, with the ten largest covering around 4.3%. As concerns this clonotype: Its antigen is still unknown.

Described time point: patch test 1, 2 weeks after DPC sensitization. Treatment here: therapeutic diphenylcyclopropenone sensitization with weekly scalp DPC. This clonotype was sampled from a woman in her fifties or sixties with alopecia areata. Some clones in this sample may be carry-over from other donors' samples. The genes are TRBV3-1 and TRBJ1-6, with 7 positions matching TRBD1. Sequenced material: whole blood, taken in connection with sensitization to the hapten diphenylcyclopropenone (DPC). As DNA, the CDR3 is TGTGCCAGCAGCCAAGACAGGGGGATCTATAATTCACCCCTCCACTTT. This codes for CASSQDRGIYNSPLHF.